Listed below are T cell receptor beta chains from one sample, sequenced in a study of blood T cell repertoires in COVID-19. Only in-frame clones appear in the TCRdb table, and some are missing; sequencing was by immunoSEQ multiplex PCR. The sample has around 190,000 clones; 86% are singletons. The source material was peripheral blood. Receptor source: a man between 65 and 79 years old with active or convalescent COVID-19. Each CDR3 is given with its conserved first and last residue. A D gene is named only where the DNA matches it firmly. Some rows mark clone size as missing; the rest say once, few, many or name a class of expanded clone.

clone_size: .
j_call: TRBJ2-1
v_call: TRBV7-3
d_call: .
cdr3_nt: TGTGCCAGCAGCTTAGGAGCTAGCGTTATGGATGAGCAGTTCTTC
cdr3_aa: CASSLGASVMDEQFF

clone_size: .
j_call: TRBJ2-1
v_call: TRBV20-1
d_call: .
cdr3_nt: TGCAGTGCTACCGGGGTCTATGAGCAGTTCTTC
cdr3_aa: CSATGVYEQFF

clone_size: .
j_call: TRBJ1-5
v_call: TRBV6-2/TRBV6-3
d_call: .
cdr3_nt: TGTGCCAGCAGTTACGTCGGAACCGGGGGCAATCAGCCCCAGCATTTT
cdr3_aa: CASSYVGTGGNQPQHF

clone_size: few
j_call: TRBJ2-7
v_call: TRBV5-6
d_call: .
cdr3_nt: TGTGCCAGCAGCTTGCTAGGGGACTACGAGCAGTACTTC
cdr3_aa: CASSLLGDYEQYF

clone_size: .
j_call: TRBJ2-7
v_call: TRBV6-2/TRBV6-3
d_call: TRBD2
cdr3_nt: TGTGCCAGCAGTGGCAGAGCGGGGGGAAGTTCCTACGAGCAGTACTTC
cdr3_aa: CASSGRAGGSSYEQYF

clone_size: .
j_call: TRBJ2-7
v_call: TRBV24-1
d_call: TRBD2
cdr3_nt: TGTGCCACCAGTGATCCCGCCGGGGGGAACGACGAGCAGTACTTC
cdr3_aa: CATSDPAGGNDEQYF

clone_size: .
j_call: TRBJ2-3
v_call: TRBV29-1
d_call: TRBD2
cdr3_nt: TGCAGCGTTGGCGGGGGGTTTGAAGATACGCAGTATTTT
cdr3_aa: CSVGGGFEDTQYF

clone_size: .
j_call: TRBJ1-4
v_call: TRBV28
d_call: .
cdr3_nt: TGTGCCAGCCATGCGGGCAGTTCGGATGAAAAACTGTTTTTT
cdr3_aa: CASHAGSSDEKLFF

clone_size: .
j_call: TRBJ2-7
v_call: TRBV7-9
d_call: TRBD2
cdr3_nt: TGTGCCAGCAGCCTAACCGGGACTAGCGGCGCCGAGCAGTACTTC
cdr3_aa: CASSLTGTSGAEQYF

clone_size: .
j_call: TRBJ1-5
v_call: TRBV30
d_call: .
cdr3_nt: TGTGCCTGGAGTGTACGAGACATTAATCAGCCCCAGCATTTT
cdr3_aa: CAWSVRDINQPQHF

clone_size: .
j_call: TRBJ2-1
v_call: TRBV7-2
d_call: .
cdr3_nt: TGTGCCAGCAGCTTAGAAGCGGCGAGCCACAATGAGCAGTTCTTC
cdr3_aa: CASSLEAASHNEQFF

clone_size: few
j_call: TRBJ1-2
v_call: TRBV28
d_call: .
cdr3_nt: TGTGCCAGCAGTGTATTCCGACAGGACTATGGCTACACCTTC
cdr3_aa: CASSVFRQDYGYTF

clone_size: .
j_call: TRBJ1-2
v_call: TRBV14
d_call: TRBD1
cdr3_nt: TGTGCCAGCAGCCAATGGACAGGGGCGGGATATGGCTACACCTTC
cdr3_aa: CASSQWTGAGYGYTF

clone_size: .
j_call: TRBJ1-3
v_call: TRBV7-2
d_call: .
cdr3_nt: TGTGCCAGCAGCTTACGTAGATCTGGAAACACCATATATTTT
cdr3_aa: CASSLRRSGNTIYF

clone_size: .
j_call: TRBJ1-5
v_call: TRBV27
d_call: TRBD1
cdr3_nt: TGTGCCAGCAGCCCCGACAGGGCCAATCAGCCCCAGCATTTT
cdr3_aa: CASSPDRANQPQHF

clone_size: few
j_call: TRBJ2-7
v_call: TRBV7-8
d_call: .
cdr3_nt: TGTGCCAGCAGCTTAGGCCAGGGGTCGAGGGAGCAGTACTTC
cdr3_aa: CASSLGQGSREQYF

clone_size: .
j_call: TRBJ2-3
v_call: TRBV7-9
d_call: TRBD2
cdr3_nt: TGTGCCAGCAGCTTATCCGGGACTAGCGGGAGATCGGATACGCAGTATTTT
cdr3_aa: CASSLSGTSGRSDTQYF

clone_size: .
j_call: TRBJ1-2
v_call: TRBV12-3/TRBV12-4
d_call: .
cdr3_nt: TGTGCCAGCAGTAGGGGGGGTAACTATGGCTACACCTTC
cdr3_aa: CASSRGGNYGYTF

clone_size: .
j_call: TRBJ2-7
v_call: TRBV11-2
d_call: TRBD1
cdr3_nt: TGTGCCAGCAGCTCGACAGGGGCCACCTACGAGCAGTACTTC
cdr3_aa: CASSSTGATYEQYF

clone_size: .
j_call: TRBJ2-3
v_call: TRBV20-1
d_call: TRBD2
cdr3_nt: TGCAGTGCTAGTAGAGCGGGACTTACCACAGATACGCAGTATTTT
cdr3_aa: CSASRAGLTTDTQYF

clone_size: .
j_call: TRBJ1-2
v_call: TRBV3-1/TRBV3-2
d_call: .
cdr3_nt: TGTGCCAGCAGCCCTCTCATCAGGATTCATGGCTACACCTTC
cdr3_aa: CASSPLIRIHGYTF

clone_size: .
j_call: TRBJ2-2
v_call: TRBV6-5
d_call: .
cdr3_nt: TGTGCCAGCAGCCATAGCGGTGCCGGGGAGCTGTTTTTT
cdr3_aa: CASSHSGAGELFF

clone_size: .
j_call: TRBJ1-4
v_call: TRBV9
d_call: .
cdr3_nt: TGTGCCAGCAGCGTAGGGTGGAGGAGAGCAAGGGAAAAACTGTTTTTT
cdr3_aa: CASSVGWRRAREKLFF

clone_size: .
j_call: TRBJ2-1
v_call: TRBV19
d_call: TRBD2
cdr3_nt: TGTGCCAGTAGTTACTACCCCGGGACTAGCGGGATCTTC
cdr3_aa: CASSYYPGTSGIF

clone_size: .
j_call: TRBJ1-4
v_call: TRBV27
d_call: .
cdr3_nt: TGTGCCGCCGGGGGGAGGGAGTACGAAAAACTGTTTTTT
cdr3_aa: CAAGGREYEKLFF